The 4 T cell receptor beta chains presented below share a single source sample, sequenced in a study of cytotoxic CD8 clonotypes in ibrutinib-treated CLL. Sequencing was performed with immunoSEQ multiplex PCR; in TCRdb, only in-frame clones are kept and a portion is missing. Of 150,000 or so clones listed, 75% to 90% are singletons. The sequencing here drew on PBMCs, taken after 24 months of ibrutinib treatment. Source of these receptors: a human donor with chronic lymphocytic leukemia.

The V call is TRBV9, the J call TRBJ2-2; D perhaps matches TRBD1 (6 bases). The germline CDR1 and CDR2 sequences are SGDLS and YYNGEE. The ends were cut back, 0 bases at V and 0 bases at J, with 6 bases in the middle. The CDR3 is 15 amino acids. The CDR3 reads CASSVGTANTGELFF. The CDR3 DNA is TGTGCCAGCAGCGTAGGGACAGCGAACACCGGGGAGCTGTTTTTT.

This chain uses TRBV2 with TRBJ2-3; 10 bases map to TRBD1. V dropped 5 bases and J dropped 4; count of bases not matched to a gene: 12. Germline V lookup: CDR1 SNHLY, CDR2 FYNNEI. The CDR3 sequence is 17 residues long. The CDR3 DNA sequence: TGTGCCAGCAGTATAAGGAGGGGACAGGGGCGTCCAGATACGCAGTATTTT. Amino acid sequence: CASSIRRGQGRPDTQYF. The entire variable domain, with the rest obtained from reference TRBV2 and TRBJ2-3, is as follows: EPEVTQTPSHQVTQMGQEVILRCVPISNHLYFYWYRQILGQKVEFLVSFYNNEISEKSEIFDDQFSVERPDGSNFTLKIRSTKLEDSAMYFCASSIRRGQGRPDTQYFGPGTRLTVL.

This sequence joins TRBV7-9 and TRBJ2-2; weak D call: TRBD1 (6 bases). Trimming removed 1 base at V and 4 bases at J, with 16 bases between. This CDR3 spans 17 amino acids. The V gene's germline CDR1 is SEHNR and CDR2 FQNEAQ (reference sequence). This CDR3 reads CASSLEEQGKVTGELFF. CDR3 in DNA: TGTGCCAGCAGCTTAGAGGAACAGGGAAAAGTCACCGGGGAGCTGTTTTTT.

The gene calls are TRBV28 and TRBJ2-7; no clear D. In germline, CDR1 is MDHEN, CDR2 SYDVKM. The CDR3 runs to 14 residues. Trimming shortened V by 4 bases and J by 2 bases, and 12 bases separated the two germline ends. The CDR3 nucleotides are TGTGCCAGCAGTTCCACACGGATTACCTACGAGCAGTACTTC. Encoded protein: CASSSTRITYEQYF.